This TCR beta chain was observed in a study of Graves' ophthalmopathy and Graves' hyperthyroidism. Using RNA transcripts, the TCR beta CDR3 regions were amplified. Second-round multiplex PCR came after first-round RT-PCR with HTBI primers. Using its own MiXCR run on the multiplex PCR reads, TCRdb lists one record per CDR3 protein. The sample holds 300,000 to 350,000 distinct CDR3 sequences, roughly 17% seen once. Regarding the study as a whole: Built on 13 signatures, a model told ophthalmopathy apart from stable hyperthyroidism with about 91% sensitivity and around 80% specificity. Ophthalmopathy progression prediction by the model yielded a sensitivity of 60% to 71% and a specificity of approximately 77%.

This clonotype was counted ten times or more. What it binds is not known. The starting material, about 9.9 ml of fresh peripheral blood, provided the PBMCs. The CDR3 contains 11 residues. In germline, CDR1 is MRHNA, CDR2 SNTAGT. V lost 7 bases and J 7 bases, leaving 10 bases between the germline ends. V gene TRBV6-4 combines with J gene TRBJ1-2; D is ambiguous. The TCR comes from an adult man with Graves' ophthalmopathy. The sample comprised peripheral blood. The CDR3 loop is CASTRTGGYTF. The CDR3 nucleotides read TGTGCCAGCACCAGAACTGGTGGCTACACCTTC.